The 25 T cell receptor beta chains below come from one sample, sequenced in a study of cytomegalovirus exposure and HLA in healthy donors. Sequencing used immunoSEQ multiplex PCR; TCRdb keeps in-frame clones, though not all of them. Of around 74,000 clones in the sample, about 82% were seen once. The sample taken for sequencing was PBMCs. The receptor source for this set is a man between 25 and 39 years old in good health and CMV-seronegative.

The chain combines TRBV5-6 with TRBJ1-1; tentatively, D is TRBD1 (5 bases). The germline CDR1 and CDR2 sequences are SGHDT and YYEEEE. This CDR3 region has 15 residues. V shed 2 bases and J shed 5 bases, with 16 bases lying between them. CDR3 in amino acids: CASSLGTGRGTEAFF. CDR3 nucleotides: TGTGCCAGCAGCTTAGGGACCGGACGGGGGACTGAAGCTTTCTTT. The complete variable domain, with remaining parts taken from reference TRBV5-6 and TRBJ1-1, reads DAGVTQSPTHLIKTRGQQVTLRCSPKSGHDTVSWYQQALGQGPQFIFQYYEEEERQRGNFPDRFSGHQFPNYSSELNVNALLLGDSALYLCASSLGTGRGTEAFFGQGTRLTVV.

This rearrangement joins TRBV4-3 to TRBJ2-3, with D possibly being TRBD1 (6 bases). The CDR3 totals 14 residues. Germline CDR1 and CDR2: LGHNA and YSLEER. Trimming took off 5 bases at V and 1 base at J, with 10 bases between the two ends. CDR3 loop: CASSRGIGTDTQYF. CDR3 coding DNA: TGCGCCAGCAGCAGGGGGATAGGCACAGATACGCAGTATTTT.

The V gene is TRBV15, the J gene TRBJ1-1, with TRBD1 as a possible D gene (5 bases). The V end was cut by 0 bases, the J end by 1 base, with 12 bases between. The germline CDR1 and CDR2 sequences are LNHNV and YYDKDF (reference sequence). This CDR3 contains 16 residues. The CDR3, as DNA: TGTGCCACCAGCAGAGATGGGGCAAGACCGAACACTGAAGCTTTCTTT. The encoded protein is CATSRDGARPNTEAFF.

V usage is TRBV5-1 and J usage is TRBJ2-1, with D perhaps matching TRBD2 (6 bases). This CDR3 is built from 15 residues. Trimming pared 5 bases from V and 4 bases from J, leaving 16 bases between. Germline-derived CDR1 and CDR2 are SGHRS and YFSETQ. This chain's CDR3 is CASRPLAGRYNEQFF. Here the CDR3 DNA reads TGCGCCAGCAGACCCCTGGCGGGGAGATACAATGAGCAGTTCTTC.

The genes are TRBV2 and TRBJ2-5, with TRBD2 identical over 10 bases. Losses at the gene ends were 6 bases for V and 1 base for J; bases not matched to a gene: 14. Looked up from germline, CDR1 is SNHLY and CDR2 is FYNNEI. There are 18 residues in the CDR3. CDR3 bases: TGTGCCAGCAGCCATAGCGGGAGGCATACTATTTTCCAAGAGACCCAGTACTTC. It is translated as CASSHSGRHTIFQETQYF.

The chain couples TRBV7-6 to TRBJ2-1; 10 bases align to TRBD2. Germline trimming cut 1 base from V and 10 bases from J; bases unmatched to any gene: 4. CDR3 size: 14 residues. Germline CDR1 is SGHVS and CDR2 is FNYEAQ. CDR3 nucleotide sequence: TGTGCCAGCAGCTTAGTCCTAGCGGGGGTCGAGCAGTTCTTC. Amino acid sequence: CASSLVLAGVEQFF.

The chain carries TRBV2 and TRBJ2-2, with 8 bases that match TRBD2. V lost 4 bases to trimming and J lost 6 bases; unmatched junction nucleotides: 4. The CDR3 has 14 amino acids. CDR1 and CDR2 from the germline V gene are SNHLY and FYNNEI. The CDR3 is CASSVSGRAGELFF. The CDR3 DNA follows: TGTGCCAGCAGTGTAAGCGGGAGAGCCGGGGAGCTGTTTTTT.

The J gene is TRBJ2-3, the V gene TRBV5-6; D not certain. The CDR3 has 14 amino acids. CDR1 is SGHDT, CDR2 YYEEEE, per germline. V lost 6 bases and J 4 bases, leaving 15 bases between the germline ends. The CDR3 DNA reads TGTGCCAGCATCGACTCGCTAGGTTCAGATACGCAGTATTTT. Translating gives CASIDSLGSDTQYF.

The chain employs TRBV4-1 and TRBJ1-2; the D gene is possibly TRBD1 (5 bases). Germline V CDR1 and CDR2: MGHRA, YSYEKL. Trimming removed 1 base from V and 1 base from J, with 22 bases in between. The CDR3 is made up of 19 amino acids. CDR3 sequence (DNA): TGCGCCAGCAGCCAAGCGGTGAATGTTGACAGCGCGTTTAACTATGGCTACACCTTC. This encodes CASSQAVNVDSAFNYGYTF.

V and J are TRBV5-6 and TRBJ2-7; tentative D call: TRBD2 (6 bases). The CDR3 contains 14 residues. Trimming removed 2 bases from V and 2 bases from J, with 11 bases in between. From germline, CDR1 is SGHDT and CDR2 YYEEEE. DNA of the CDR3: TGTGCCAGCAGCTTAGGGACTCCCGCCTACGAGCAGTACTTC. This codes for CASSLGTPAYEQYF. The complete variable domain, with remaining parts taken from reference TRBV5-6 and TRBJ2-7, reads DAGVTQSPTHLIKTRGQQVTLRCSPKSGHDTVSWYQQALGQGPQFIFQYYEEEERQRGNFPDRFSGHQFPNYSSELNVNALLLGDSALYLCASSLGTPAYEQYFGPGTRLTVT.

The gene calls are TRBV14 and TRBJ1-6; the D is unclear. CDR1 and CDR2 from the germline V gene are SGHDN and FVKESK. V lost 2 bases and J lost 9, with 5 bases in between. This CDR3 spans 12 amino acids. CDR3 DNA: TGTGCCAGCAGCCAATGGCTTTCACCCCTCCACTTT. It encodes CASSQWLSPLHF.

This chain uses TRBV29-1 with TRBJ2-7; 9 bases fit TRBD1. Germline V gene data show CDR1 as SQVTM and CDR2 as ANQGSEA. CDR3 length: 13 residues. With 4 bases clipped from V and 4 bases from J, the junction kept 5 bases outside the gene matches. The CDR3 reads CSVGTGEGYEQYF. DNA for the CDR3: TGCAGCGTTGGGACAGGGGAGGGATACGAGCAGTACTTC.

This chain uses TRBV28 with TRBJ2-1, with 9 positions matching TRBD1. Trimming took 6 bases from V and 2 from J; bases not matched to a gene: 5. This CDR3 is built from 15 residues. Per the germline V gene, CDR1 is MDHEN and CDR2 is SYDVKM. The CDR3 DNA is TGTGCCAGCAGCTGGGGACAGGGCACCTACAATGAGCAGTTCTTC. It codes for CASSWGQGTYNEQFF.

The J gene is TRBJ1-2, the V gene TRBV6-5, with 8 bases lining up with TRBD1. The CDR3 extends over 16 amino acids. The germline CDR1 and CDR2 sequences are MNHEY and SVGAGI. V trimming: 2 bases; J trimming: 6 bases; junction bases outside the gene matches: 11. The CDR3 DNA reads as TGTGCCAGCAGTTACGGATCCCCAGGGGGCGCGCATGGCTACACCTTC. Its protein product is CASSYGSPGGAHGYTF.

The CDR3: CASTTGRGEKLFF. The CDR3 nucleotides read TGTGCCAGTACGACAGGCCGAGGAGAAAAACTGTTTTTT. The chain links TRBV27 to TRBJ1-4, with a tentative D call TRBD1 (6 bases). There are 13 residues in the CDR3. The V and J ends lost 9 bases and 8 bases respectively, with 16 bases between them. In germline, CDR1 is MNHEY, CDR2 SMNVEV (reference sequence). Combining the CDR3 with reference TRBV27 and TRBJ1-4 gives the whole variable domain EAQVTQNPRYLITVTGKKLTVTCSQNMNHEYMSWYRQDPGLGLRQIYYSMNVEVTDKGDVPEGYKVSRKEKRNFPLILESPSPNQTSLYFCASTTGRGEKLFFGSGTQLSVL.

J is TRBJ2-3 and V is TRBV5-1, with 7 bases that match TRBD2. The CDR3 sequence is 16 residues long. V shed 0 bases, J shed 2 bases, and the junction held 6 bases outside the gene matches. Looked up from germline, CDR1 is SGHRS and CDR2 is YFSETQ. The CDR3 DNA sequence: TGCGCCAGCAGCTTGGTGTCTAGCGGTTCCACAGATACGCAGTATTTT. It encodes CASSLVSSGSTDTQYF.

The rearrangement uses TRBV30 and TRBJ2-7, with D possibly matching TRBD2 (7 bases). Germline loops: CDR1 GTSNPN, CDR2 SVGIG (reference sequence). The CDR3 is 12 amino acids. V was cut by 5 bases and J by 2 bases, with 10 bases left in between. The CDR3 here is CAWGGAAYEQYF. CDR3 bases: TGTGCCTGGGGGGGGGCCGCCTACGAGCAGTACTTC.

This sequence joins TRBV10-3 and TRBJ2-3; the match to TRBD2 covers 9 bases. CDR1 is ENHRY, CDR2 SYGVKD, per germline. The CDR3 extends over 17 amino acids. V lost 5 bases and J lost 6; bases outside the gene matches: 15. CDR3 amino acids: CAISPRTSAPRVDTQYF. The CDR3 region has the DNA TGTGCCATCAGTCCCCGGACTAGCGCGCCCAGGGTGGATACGCAGTATTTT.

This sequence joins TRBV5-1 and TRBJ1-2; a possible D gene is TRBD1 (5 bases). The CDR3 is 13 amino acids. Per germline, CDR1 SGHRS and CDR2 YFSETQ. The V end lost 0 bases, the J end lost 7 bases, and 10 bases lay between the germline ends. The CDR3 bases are TGCGCCAGCAGCTTGGATGGGGCGGCTGGCTACACCTTC. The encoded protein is CASSLDGAAGYTF.

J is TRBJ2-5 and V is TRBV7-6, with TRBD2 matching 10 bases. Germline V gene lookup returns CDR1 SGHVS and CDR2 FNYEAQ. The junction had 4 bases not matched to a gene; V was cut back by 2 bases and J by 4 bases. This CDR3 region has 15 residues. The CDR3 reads CASSLSLAGAETQYF. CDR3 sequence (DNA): TGTGCCAGCAGCTTAAGTCTAGCGGGAGCAGAGACCCAGTACTTC. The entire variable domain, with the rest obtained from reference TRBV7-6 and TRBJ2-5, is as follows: GAGVSQSPRYKVTKRGQDVALRCDPISGHVSLYWYRQALGQGPEFLTYFNYEAQQDKSGLPNDRFSAERPEGSISTLTIQRTEQRDSAMYRCASSLSLAGAETQYFGPGTRLLVL.

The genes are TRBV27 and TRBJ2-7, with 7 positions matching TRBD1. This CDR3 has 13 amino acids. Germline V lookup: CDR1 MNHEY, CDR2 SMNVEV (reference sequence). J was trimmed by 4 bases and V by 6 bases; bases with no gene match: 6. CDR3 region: CASRSTGKYEQYV. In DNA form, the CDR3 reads TGTGCCAGCAGATCGACAGGGAAATACGAGCAGTACGTC.

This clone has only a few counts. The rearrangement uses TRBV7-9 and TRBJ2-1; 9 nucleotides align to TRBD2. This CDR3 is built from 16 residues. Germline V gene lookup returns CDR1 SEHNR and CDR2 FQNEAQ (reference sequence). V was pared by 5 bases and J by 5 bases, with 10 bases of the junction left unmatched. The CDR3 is CASSQNSGSVDNEQFF. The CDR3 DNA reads TGTGCCAGCAGCCAGAATAGCGGGAGTGTCGACAATGAGCAGTTCTTC.

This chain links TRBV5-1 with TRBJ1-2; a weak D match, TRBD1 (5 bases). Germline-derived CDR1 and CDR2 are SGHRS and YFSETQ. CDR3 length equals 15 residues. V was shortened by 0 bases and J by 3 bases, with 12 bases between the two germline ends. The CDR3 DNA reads TGCGCCAGCAGCTTGGATAGTCAGGGCCACTATGGCTACACCTTC. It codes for CASSLDSQGHYGYTF.

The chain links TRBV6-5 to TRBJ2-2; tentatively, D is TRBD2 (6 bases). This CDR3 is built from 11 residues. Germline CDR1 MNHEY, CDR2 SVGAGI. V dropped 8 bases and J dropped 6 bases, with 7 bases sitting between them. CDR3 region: CASERAGELFF. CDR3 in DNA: TGTGCCAGCGAGCGGGCCGGGGAGCTGTTTTTT.

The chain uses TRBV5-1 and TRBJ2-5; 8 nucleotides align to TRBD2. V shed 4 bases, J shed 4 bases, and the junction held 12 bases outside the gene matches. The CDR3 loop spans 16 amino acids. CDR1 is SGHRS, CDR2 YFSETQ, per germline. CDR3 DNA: TGCGCCAGCAGCCCTGGGGGAGCGGGAGTGGGAGAGACCCAGTACTTC. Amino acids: CASSPGGAGVGETQYF.